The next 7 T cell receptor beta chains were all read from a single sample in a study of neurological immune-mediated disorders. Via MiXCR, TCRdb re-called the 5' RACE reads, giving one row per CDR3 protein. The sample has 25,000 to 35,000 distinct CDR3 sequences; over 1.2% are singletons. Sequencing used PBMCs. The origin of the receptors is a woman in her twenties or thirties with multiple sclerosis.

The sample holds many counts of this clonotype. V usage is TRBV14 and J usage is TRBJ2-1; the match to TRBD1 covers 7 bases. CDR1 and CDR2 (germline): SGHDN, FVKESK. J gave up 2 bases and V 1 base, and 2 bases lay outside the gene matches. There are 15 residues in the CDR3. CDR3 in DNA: TGTGCCAGCAGCCAAGGACAGGGAGCCTACAATGAGCAGTTCTTC. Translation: CASSQGQGAYNEQFF.

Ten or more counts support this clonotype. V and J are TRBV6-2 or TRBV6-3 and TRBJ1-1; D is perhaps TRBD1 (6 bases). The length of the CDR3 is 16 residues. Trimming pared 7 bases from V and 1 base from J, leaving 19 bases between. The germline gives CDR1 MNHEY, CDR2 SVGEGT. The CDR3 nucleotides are TGTGCCAGCACCCGACGTGGAGGGACAAAGAACACTGAAGCTTTCTTT. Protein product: CASTRRGGTKNTEAFF.

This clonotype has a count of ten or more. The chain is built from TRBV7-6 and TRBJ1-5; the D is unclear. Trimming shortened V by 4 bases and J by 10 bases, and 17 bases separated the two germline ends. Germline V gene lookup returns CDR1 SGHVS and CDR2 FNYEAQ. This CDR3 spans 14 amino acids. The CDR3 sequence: CASSSSAAGKPQHF. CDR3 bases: TGTGCCAGCAGCTCGTCCGCTGCGGGGAAACCCCAGCATTTT.

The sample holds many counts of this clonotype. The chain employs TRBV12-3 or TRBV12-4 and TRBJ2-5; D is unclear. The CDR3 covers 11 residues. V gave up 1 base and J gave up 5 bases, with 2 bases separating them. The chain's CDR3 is CASSLGETQYF. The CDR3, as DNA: TGTGCCAGCAGTTTAGGGGAGACCCAGTACTTC.

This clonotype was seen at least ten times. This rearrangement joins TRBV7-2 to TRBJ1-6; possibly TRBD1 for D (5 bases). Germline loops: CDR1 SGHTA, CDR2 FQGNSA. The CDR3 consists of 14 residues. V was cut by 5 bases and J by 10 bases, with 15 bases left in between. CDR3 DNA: TGTGCCAGCAGCCGACGGGAGGGGAGATCACCCCTCCACTTT. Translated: CASSRREGRSPLHF.

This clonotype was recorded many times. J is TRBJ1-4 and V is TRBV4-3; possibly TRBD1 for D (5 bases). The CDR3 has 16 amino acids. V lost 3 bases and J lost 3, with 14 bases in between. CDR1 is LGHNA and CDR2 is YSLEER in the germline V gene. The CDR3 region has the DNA TGCGCCAGCAGCCACAAAGGGGTCACACCTAATGAAAAACTGTTTTTT. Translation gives CASSHKGVTPNEKLFF.

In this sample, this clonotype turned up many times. The CDR3 coding sequence is TGTGCCAGCAGACGGACTAAGGGCGAGCAGTACTTC. Translated, it gives CASRRTKGEQYF. The chain couples TRBV6-5 to TRBJ2-7, with D possibly matching TRBD2 (6 bases). This CDR3 comprises 12 residues. Deletions cut 6 bases from V and 6 bases from J, with 12 bases between. Per germline, CDR1 MNHEY and CDR2 SVGAGI.